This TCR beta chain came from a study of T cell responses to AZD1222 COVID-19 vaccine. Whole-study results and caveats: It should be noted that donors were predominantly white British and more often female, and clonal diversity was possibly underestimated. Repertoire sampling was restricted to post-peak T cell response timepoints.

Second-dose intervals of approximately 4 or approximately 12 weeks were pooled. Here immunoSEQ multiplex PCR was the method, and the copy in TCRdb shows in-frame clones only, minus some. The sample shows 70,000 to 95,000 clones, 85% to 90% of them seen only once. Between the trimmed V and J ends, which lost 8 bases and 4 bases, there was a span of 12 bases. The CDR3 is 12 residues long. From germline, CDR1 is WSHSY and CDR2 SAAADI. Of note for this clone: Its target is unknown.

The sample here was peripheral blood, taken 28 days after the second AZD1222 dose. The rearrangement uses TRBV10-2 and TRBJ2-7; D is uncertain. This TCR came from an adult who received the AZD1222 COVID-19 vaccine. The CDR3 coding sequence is TGCGCCAGCTCTCGGACCAGTTACGAGCAGTACTTC. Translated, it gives CASSRTSYEQYF.